These T cell receptor beta chains were read from a single sample in a study of shared clonotypes between healthy human individuals. Using immunoSEQ multiplex PCR, the repertoire was profiled, and TCRdb retains in-frame clones only, with some absent. The table includes 300,000 or so clones, approximately 79% detected once. Sequencing was carried out using memory CD4+ T cells sorted from blood. The source of these receptors is a man under 40 in good health. Each CDR3 is given with its conserved first and last residue. The D gene is left open where the match is weak. Only some rows state a clone size, as once, few, many or a class for expanded clones.

cdr3_nt: TGTGCCAGCAGCCGTCCCCGGAGCACAGATACGCAGTATTTT; cdr3_aa: CASSRPRSTDTQYF; d_call: -; v_call: TRBV13; j_call: TRBJ2-3; clone_size: -; cdr3_length: 14
cdr3_nt: TGTGCCAGTAGTATAGATCCTAGCGGGAGGTACGAGCAGTACTTC; cdr3_aa: CASSIDPSGRYEQYF; d_call: TRBD2; v_call: TRBV19; j_call: TRBJ2-7; clone_size: -; cdr3_length: 15
cdr3_nt: TGTGCCAGCTGGCTAGCTGGAGAGACCCAGTACTTC; cdr3_aa: CASWLAGETQYF; d_call: -; v_call: TRBV6-1; j_call: TRBJ2-5; clone_size: few; cdr3_length: 12
cdr3_nt: TGTGCCAGTAGTCTACTAGCGGGAGTGAGTGAGCAGTTCTTC; cdr3_aa: CASSLLAGVSEQFF; d_call: TRBD2; v_call: TRBV19; j_call: TRBJ2-1; clone_size: few; cdr3_length: 14
cdr3_nt: TGTGCCAGCAGCGTAGCTGGCGACAATGAGCAGTTCTTC; cdr3_aa: CASSVAGDNEQFF; d_call: -; v_call: TRBV9; j_call: TRBJ2-1; clone_size: -; cdr3_length: 13
cdr3_nt: TGTGCCAGTAGTCGGGACACCGTCGGCTACACCTTC; cdr3_aa: CASSRDTVGYTF; d_call: -; v_call: TRBV19; j_call: TRBJ1-2; clone_size: few; cdr3_length: 12
cdr3_nt: TGCGCCAGCAGCTTGGGACTAGCGGGAGGTACGCTTTACGAGCAGTACTTC; cdr3_aa: CASSLGLAGGTLYEQYF; d_call: TRBD2; v_call: TRBV5-1; j_call: TRBJ2-7; clone_size: -; cdr3_length: 17
cdr3_nt: TGTGCCAGCAGCCCGGGACAGTCCCTCTACAATGAGCAGTTCTTC; cdr3_aa: CASSPGQSLYNEQFF; d_call: TRBD1; v_call: TRBV11-2; j_call: TRBJ2-1; clone_size: -; cdr3_length: 15
cdr3_nt: TGTGCCAGCAGCTCGGGACTAGCGGGTAAAAATGAGCAGTTCTTC; cdr3_aa: CASSSGLAGKNEQFF; d_call: TRBD2; v_call: TRBV5-8; j_call: TRBJ2-1; clone_size: -; cdr3_length: 15
cdr3_nt: TGCGCCAGCACCCCGTGGGGACAGGATTCCTACGAGCAGTACTTC; cdr3_aa: CASTPWGQDSYEQYF; d_call: TRBD1; v_call: TRBV5-1; j_call: TRBJ2-7; clone_size: -; cdr3_length: 15
cdr3_nt: TGCGCCAGCAGTCTTGGACAGGGAGGGAATGAGCAGTTCTTC; cdr3_aa: CASSLGQGGNEQFF; d_call: -; v_call: TRBV4-1; j_call: TRBJ2-1; clone_size: -; cdr3_length: 14
cdr3_nt: TGTGCCAGCAACTGGCCGGGACAGGTCCCATATCCGTACTTC; cdr3_aa: CASNWPGQVPYPYF; d_call: TRBD1; v_call: TRBV25-1; j_call: TRBJ2-7; clone_size: -; cdr3_length: 14
cdr3_nt: TGCAGTGCTACAGGGACAGATGAAGCTTTCTTT; cdr3_aa: CSATGTDEAFF; d_call: TRBD1; v_call: TRBV20-1; j_call: TRBJ1-1; clone_size: -; cdr3_length: 11
cdr3_nt: TGTGCCAGCAGTGAAGCAGGGGCCGGTTGGGCGGGATCTTACGAGCAGTACTTC; cdr3_aa: CASSEAGAGWAGSYEQYF; d_call: -; v_call: TRBV6-1; j_call: TRBJ2-7; clone_size: -; cdr3_length: 18
cdr3_nt: TGTGCCAGCAGCCAAGCGGTGCCTGGAAACACCATATATTTT; cdr3_aa: CASSQAVPGNTIYF; d_call: -; v_call: TRBV14; j_call: TRBJ1-3; clone_size: -; cdr3_length: 14
cdr3_nt: TGTGCCAGCAGTCCAATCGGACTAGCTTCCTACGAGCAGTACTTC; cdr3_aa: CASSPIGLASYEQYF; d_call: TRBD2; v_call: TRBV6-5; j_call: TRBJ2-7; clone_size: -; cdr3_length: 15
cdr3_nt: TGTGCCAGCAGTTTGGGGGTAACAGCTGATTCCGAGCAGTACTTC; cdr3_aa: CASSLGVTADSEQYF; d_call: -; v_call: TRBV6-1; j_call: TRBJ2-7; clone_size: -; cdr3_length: 15
cdr3_nt: TGTGCCAGCAGACGAGTGGTGGGCAGGGGGAGGGACGAGCAGTACTTC; cdr3_aa: CASRRVVGRGRDEQYF; d_call: -; v_call: TRBV6-8; j_call: TRBJ2-7; clone_size: -; cdr3_length: 16
cdr3_nt: TGTGCCAGCCATAACTATGGCTACACCTTC; cdr3_aa: CASHNYGYTF; d_call: -; v_call: TRBV19; j_call: TRBJ1-2; clone_size: many; cdr3_length: 10
cdr3_nt: TGTGCCAGCAGCTCCGTAGGAGCGAGAGGGGAGCTGTTTTTT; cdr3_aa: CASSSVGARGELFF; d_call: -; v_call: TRBV2; j_call: TRBJ2-2; clone_size: -; cdr3_length: 14
cdr3_nt: TGTGCCAGTAGTCCTAGCGGGAGCTCCTACAATGAGCAGTTCTTC; cdr3_aa: CASSPSGSSYNEQFF; d_call: TRBD2; v_call: TRBV19; j_call: TRBJ2-1; clone_size: many; cdr3_length: 15
cdr3_nt: TGTGCCAGCAACCTCCGGGACCCCCGCACAGATACGCAGTATTTT; cdr3_aa: CASNLRDPRTDTQYF; d_call: -; v_call: TRBV6-5; j_call: TRBJ2-3; clone_size: -; cdr3_length: 15
cdr3_nt: TGTGCCAGCTCACCAGTGGGAGGCTCTGGGGCCAACGTCCTGACTTTC; cdr3_aa: CASSPVGGSGANVLTF; d_call: -; v_call: TRBV18; j_call: TRBJ2-6; clone_size: many; cdr3_length: 16
cdr3_nt: TGTGCCAGCAGCCCGATGAGCGGGAGCGATGAGCAGTTCTTC; cdr3_aa: CASSPMSGSDEQFF; d_call: TRBD2; v_call: TRBV9; j_call: TRBJ2-1; clone_size: -; cdr3_length: 14
cdr3_nt: TGTGCCAGTAGTATAATCGTCCAGACTGAAGCTTTCTTT; cdr3_aa: CASSIIVQTEAFF; d_call: -; v_call: TRBV19; j_call: TRBJ1-1; clone_size: -; cdr3_length: 13
cdr3_nt: TGTGCCAGCAGAGGGTGGCAGGCTGGGGCCAACGTCCTGACTTTC; cdr3_aa: CASRGWQAGANVLTF; d_call: -; v_call: TRBV2; j_call: TRBJ2-6; clone_size: -; cdr3_length: 15
cdr3_nt: TGCGCCTCCCAGGACAGGGTCGGCAATCAGCCCCAGCATTTT; cdr3_aa: CASQDRVGNQPQHF; d_call: TRBD1; v_call: TRBV10-2; j_call: TRBJ1-5; clone_size: once; cdr3_length: 14
cdr3_nt: TGTGCCTGGATTCCGCAGGGGGCTACAGATACGCAGTATTTT; cdr3_aa: CAWIPQGATDTQYF; d_call: TRBD1; v_call: TRBV30; j_call: TRBJ2-3; clone_size: once; cdr3_length: 14
cdr3_nt: TGTGCCAGCAGCTTGCTATCGGGATCTAATGAAAAACTGTTTTTT; cdr3_aa: CASSLLSGSNEKLFF; d_call: -; v_call: TRBV5-6; j_call: TRBJ1-4; clone_size: -; cdr3_length: 15
cdr3_nt: TGTGCCAGCAGCTTGGATAGCGGGAGGGCCAGGGAGACCCAGTACTTC; cdr3_aa: CASSLDSGRARETQYF; d_call: TRBD2; v_call: TRBV11-2; j_call: TRBJ2-5; clone_size: -; cdr3_length: 16
cdr3_nt: TGCGCCAGCAGCCAAGGTAACAGAATGAATGAAAAACTGTTTTTT; cdr3_aa: CASSQGNRMNEKLFF; d_call: -; v_call: TRBV4-3; j_call: TRBJ1-4; clone_size: -; cdr3_length: 15